This TCR beta chain was recorded in a study of cytomegalovirus exposure and HLA in healthy donors (dated by TCRdb to the late 2010s). About the study as a whole: An earlier analysis of several hundred of the donors reported 250 to 300 Gb of sequence data and 117 million unique TCR beta sequences from about 180 million T cells. An early release that covered about 600 HLA-typed donors contained 300 to 350 gigabases of sequencing data and tens of millions of unique TCR sequences. Among the approximately 420 genotyped donors, approximately 76% belonged to the genetic ancestry cluster associated with self-reported Caucasian donors. The study aimed to test whether signatures of past pathogen exposure could be identified by cataloging public T cell receptors. The study used immunosequencing to profile the T cell repertoires of 666 subjects and linked those repertoires to cytomegalovirus serostatus. In addition to the first cohort of several hundred subjects, a separate validation cohort of 130 or so different subjects was used. The study combined high-throughput TCR immunosequencing, statistical association of individual TCRs with disease status, and machine learning to predict cytomegalovirus infection status. A later analysis re-analyzed previously published TCR beta repertoires from 650 to 800 donors and added high-resolution HLA genotyping to study TCR occurrence patterns. In the later analysis, no new phenotypic data were used to find candidate immune exposures; instead, reliance was placed on TCR beta sequences and their occurrence across donors. To decide whether each TCR beta V gene segment behaved as functional or pseudogenic, an earlier analysis of some 540 of the donors relied on high-throughput TCR beta sequencing. Alongside the repertoire data, information on donor age, sex, ethnicity and CMV serostatus was compiled. In a later genetic analysis, genome-wide SNP genotypes for about 55% of the roughly 700 donors were used, and that subset was treated as a discovery cohort. Every repertoire in the discovery cohort had been generated on one and the same sequencing platform. Both class I and class II loci were covered by HLA typing, at four-digit resolution. Typing coverage varied by locus: roughly 629-630 donors for A, B, C, DRB1 and DQB1; about 520 for DQA1; approximately 570 for DPA1; around 450 for DPB1. Roughly 5 DR-DQ haplotypes were handled as single units for association and clustering, since linkage in the cohort was strong. Among around 400 genotyped donors of the cohort, an average of about 240,000 unique TCR beta nucleotide sequences were sequenced per donor, 15% to 20% of them non-productive.

The CDR3 runs 17 residues from the cysteine to the phenylalanine. The CDR3 DNA has 51 bases and is translated from base 1. About this clone itself: Its antigen target is currently unknown. Within one base of it there is no much larger clone, and no base qualities were kept.

Results the study describes overall, beyond this receptor: A cluster of highly shared sequence variants was judged likely to represent a technical artifact of the sequencing pipeline. Linkage disequilibrium might explain the correlated functional status among segregating V segments, but an unknown experimental factor could not be ruled out. V-gene and J-gene trimming of TCR beta chains was associated with a missense DCLRE1C variant in a later genetic analysis, and the association was replicated in an independent cohort. In both the original and validation cohorts, the classifier was reported to diagnose cytomegalovirus status with high specificity and sensitivity. A further reported finding was that TCR beta sequences accurately predicted the HLA-A and HLA-B alleles for most subjects in the first cohort. In this cohort, only TCR beta chains were sequenced, and detectable features were limited by the absence of alpha or paired-chain data. The authors suggested that the approach could potentially be extended to other disease states and immunological phenotypes. A later analysis found that most CMV-associated TCR beta chains appeared HLA-restricted, with HLA associations seemingly driven largely by CMV exposure. In a later analysis, HLA-associated TCR beta chains were found to be more clonally expanded and to have lower generation probabilities than equally common non-associated chains. Approximately 18 rarely observed V segments, including chromosome 9 orphons, were excluded from the earlier analysis of approximately 500 of the donors because counts were too low. Some IMGT-functional V segments, including TRBV6-2 and TRBV6-3, could not be told apart with the 87-base-pair reads, so those segments were excluded. The study gave a list of 150 to 200 TCR beta chains associated with cytomegalovirus. The presence/absence analyses assumed that sequencing depth was roughly uniform across donors, and that assumption may not be true. According to a later genetic analysis, donors in an Asian-associated ancestry cluster had fewer N-insertions in productive TCRs than the roughly 700-donor mean. Because HLA typing was missing for some donors at each locus, association tests included only the typed subset. An earlier analysis of roughly 570 of the donors showed that most TCR beta V segments appeared in productive rearrangements either about 87% or about 30% of the time, which broadly matched IMGT annotations. According to a later analysis, TCR association rates differed among HLA loci, with DRB1 alleles showing the most associated TCRs and HLA-C alleles showing the fewest. Most TCR sequences were seen in very few donors, while some public TCRs were found in many individuals. At a false discovery rate of 0.05, a later analysis linked roughly 17,000 TCR beta sequences to specific HLA alleles. Assigning TCR associations to individual alleles was difficult when HLA alleles, especially DR and DQ, strongly co-occurred. Three of the identified cytomegalovirus-associated TCR beta chains were confirmed in vitro to be specific for cytomegalovirus antigens. According to a later analysis, parvovirus B19, influenza, CMV and Epstein-Barr virus appeared linked to several top co-occurrence clusters. Immune exposure information for the cohort was limited to CMV serostatus.

The library came from the immunoSEQ multiplex PCR assay. For the multiplex PCR, a mixture combining 60 forward primers for TCR Vbeta segments and 13 reverse primers for TCR Jbeta segments was used. The CDR3 region of rearranged TCR beta genes was amplified from genomic DNA with a multiplex PCR assay. Amplified TCR beta libraries were sequenced as 87-base-pair reads on the Illumina HiSeq System. In the source study's methods: A later analysis tallied roughly 78 million unique TCR beta chains across the 666 repertoires, and some 10 million of those chains were shared by two or more donors. A nearest-neighbor algorithm error-corrected the raw reads and collapsed the reads into unique sequences, merging closely related sequences to remove PCR and sequencing errors. V, D and J gene segments were assigned by aligning CDR3 sequences to IMGT reference sequences. Each retained sequence needed at least a six-nucleotide match to both a V gene segment and a J gene segment. A rearrangement was called productive if the CDR3 had no stop codons and remained in frame with V and J, and every other rearrangement was called non-productive. Following IMGT convention, CDR3 was defined as the stretch from the second conserved V-encoded cysteine to the conserved J-encoded phenylalanine. In an earlier analysis of around 570 of the donors, sequences lacking an unambiguous match to a single V gene segment were excluded. In an earlier analysis of about 590 of the donors, a V segment was called functional when productive rearrangements were above 56.7%, and segregating when the standard deviation between donors exceeded 5%. A statistical classification framework was built to diagnose cytomegalovirus status from the catalog of TCR beta chain sequences. V and J gene assignment, in a later analysis, came from comparing TCR nucleotide sequences with IMGT/GENE-DB human TR gene sequences. Using the TCRdist pipeline, a later analysis assigned CDR3 sequences along with most-parsimonious VDJ recombination scenarios. In a later analysis, every TCR beta chain was defined by the combination of its CDR3 amino acid sequence and its V-gene family, and reads without a unique V-gene family were dropped. As a way to deal with suspected cross-contamination and a sequencing artifact, a later analysis dropped hundreds of nucleotide sequences that were highly shared and had low generation probability. A later analysis calculated a clonal expansion index for each public chain from normalized within-repertoire ranks of inferred template counts. A later analysis computed generation probabilities with a VDJ recombination model fitted to out-of-frame rearrangements, and checked the results against IGoR. A later analysis scored TCR-TCR, TCR-HLA and TCR-CMV co-occurrence with hypergeometric tests, applying a repertoire-size bias correction to TCR pairs. False discovery rates were estimated in a later analysis by permuting HLA or CMV assignments 20 times. In a later analysis, co-occurring TCRs were grouped using DBSCAN, with TCRdist sequence similarity added in when clustering inside HLA-allele-positive subsets. Repertoires with fewer than 30,000 or more than 120,000 public chains, plus five repertoires with anomalous nucleotide sharing, were excluded from co-occurrence clustering. Drawn from immuneACCESS, this table holds only the in-frame rearrangements with V and J called that TCRdb kept. Clones are partly lost; checked studies trace under half to an unresolved V gene and leave the rest unexplained. V and J calls and clone size follow that table, whereas D and trimming were derived from the DNA. The sample data list roughly 98,000 clones, and about four fifths of these were observed just once. The ten largest clones take up approximately 10% of the sample.

The cohort consisted of 600 to 750 healthy bone marrow donors. At the time of sampling, every cohort member was nominally healthy, though immune exposures that went unrecorded were likely present. The donor tested CMV seropositive and was one of the 289 seropositive cohort members. Each donor provided a peripheral blood sample, and peripheral blood mononuclear cells were used for TCR beta sequencing. Genomic DNA was extracted from the blood cell samples with the Qiagen DNeasy Blood Extraction Kit. The receptor's source is a young man in good health and CMV-seropositive. What was sequenced was PBMCs. The chain is made from TRBV21-1 and TRBJ2-2; no check of the table's D call, TRBD1, against the DNA was made. TRBV21-1 is termed a pseudogene. The nucleotide sequence is given as TGTGCCAGCAGCAAAGATCTAAAACAGATGAACACCGGGGAGCTGTTTTTT. Its coded protein is CASSKDLKQMNTGELFF.